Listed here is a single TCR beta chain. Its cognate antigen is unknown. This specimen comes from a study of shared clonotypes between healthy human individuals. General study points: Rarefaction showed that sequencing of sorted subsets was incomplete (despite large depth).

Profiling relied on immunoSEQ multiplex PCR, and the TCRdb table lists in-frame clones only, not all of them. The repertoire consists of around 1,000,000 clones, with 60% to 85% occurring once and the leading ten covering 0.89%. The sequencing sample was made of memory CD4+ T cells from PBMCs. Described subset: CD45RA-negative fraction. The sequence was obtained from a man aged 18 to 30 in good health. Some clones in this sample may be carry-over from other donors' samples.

DNA for the CDR3: TGCGCCAGCAGCGTAGGGTCGAACAATCAGCCCCAGCATTTT. Translation gives CASSVGSNNQPQHF. The chain combines TRBV5-1 with TRBJ1-5; no definite D call. This CDR3 has 14 residues. Trimming shortened V by 4 bases and J by 3 bases, and 11 bases separated the two germline ends. The germline V gene encodes CDR1 SGHRS and CDR2 YFSETQ.